The present TCR beta chain was sequenced within a study of cytomegalovirus exposure and HLA in healthy donors (dated by TCRdb to the late 2010s). Turning to the overall study: An earlier analysis of some 500 of the donors reported 250 to 300 Gb of sequence data and roughly 100 million unique TCR beta sequences from roughly 180 million T cells. Both class I and class II loci were covered by HLA typing, at four-digit resolution. In a later analysis, previously published TCR beta repertoires from 666 donors were re-analyzed and high-resolution HLA genotyping was added so that TCR occurrence patterns could be studied. Typing coverage differed by locus: A, B, C, DRB1 and DQB1 were typed in roughly 629-640 donors, DQA1 in roughly 500, DPA1 in around 610, and DPB1 in 450 to 480. The study was designed to test whether signatures of past pathogen exposure could be identified by cataloging public T cell receptors. An early release covering roughly 600 HLA-typed donors comprised around 300 gigabases of sequencing data and 65 million to 100 million unique TCR sequences. Among about 400 genotyped donors of the cohort, an average of roughly 230,000 unique TCR beta nucleotide sequences was sequenced per donor, of which roughly 17% were non-productive. A later genetic analysis used genome-wide SNP genotypes for about three fifths of the 666 donors, treating that subset as a discovery cohort. An earlier analysis of approximately 640 of the donors applied high-throughput TCR beta sequencing to assess whether each TCR beta V gene segment acted as functional or pseudogenic. The later analysis used no new phenotypic data to find candidate immune exposures, relying instead on TCR beta sequences and their occurrence across donors. Alongside the repertoire data, information on donor age, sex, ethnicity and CMV serostatus was compiled. Because of strong linkage in the cohort, roughly five DR-DQ haplotypes were treated as single units for association and clustering. To predict cytomegalovirus infection status, the study brought together high-throughput TCR immunosequencing, statistical association of individual TCRs with disease status, and machine learning. Of the roughly 400 genotyped donors, over 65% fell in the genetic ancestry cluster associated with self-reported Caucasian donors. A separate validation cohort of 100 to 150 different subjects was used in addition to the roughly 700-subject first cohort. Every repertoire in the discovery cohort had been generated on one and the same sequencing platform. The T cell repertoires of 666 subjects were profiled by immunosequencing and related to cytomegalovirus serostatus. Broad study findings and their caveats: In a later genetic analysis, a missense DCLRE1C variant was associated with V-gene and J-gene trimming of TCR beta chains, and the association was replicated in an independent cohort. According to a later analysis, TCR association rates differed among HLA loci, with DRB1 alleles showing the most associated TCRs and HLA-C alleles showing the fewest. Correlated functional status among segregating V segments might be attributable to linkage disequilibrium, but an unknown experimental factor could not be ruled out. A later analysis found that most CMV-associated TCR beta chains appeared HLA-restricted, with HLA associations seemingly driven largely by CMV exposure. A cluster of highly shared sequence variants was judged likely to be a technical artifact of the sequencing pipeline. CMV serostatus was the only immune exposure information available for the cohort. A later analysis associated about 17,000 TCR beta sequences with specific HLA alleles at a false discovery rate of 0.05. Some IMGT-functional V segments, including TRBV6-2 and TRBV6-3, could not be told apart with the 87-base-pair reads, so those segments were excluded. The study gave a list of under 200 TCR beta chains associated with cytomegalovirus. In a later genetic analysis, fewer N-insertions in productive TCRs were reported among donors in an Asian-associated ancestry cluster than the approximately 710-donor mean. When HLA alleles, especially DR and DQ, strongly co-occurred, TCR associations were difficult to assign to individual alleles. Broadly in line with IMGT annotations, most TCR beta V segments showed up in productive rearrangements about 87% or about 30% of the time in an earlier analysis of 450 to 600 of the donors. HLA typing was unavailable for some donors at each locus, so association tests used only the typed subset. Most TCR sequences were observed very rarely across donors, whereas some public TCRs were present in many individuals. Sequencing depth was assumed to be roughly uniform across donors in the presence/absence analyses, though that assumption may not hold. It was suggested by the authors that the approach could potentially be generalized to other disease states and immunological phenotypes. A further reported finding was that TCR beta sequences accurately predicted the HLA-A and HLA-B alleles for most subjects in the first cohort. In a later analysis, HLA-associated TCR beta chains showed more clonal expansion and lower generation probabilities than non-associated chains that were equally common. Because counts were too low, about 18 rarely observed V segments, including chromosome 9 orphons, were left out of the earlier analysis of roughly 600 of the donors. According to a later analysis, parvovirus B19, influenza, CMV and Epstein-Barr virus appeared linked to several top co-occurrence clusters. Three of the identified cytomegalovirus-associated TCR beta chains were confirmed in vitro to be specific for cytomegalovirus antigens. In both the original and validation cohorts, the classifier was reported to diagnose cytomegalovirus status with high specificity and sensitivity. Only TCR beta chains were sequenced in this cohort, and the absence of alpha or paired-chain data limited detectable features.

From cysteine to phenylalanine, the CDR3 is 14 amino acids long. Of the read, only the CDR3 DNA is kept; its 42 bases are in frame from base 1. Based on the germline V gene, the CDR1 and CDR2 sequences are SGHRS and YFSETQ. V is pruned by 4 bases and J by 4 bases, leaving 7 bases of the junction without a gene match. This clone was seen a few times. Its binding antigen is unknown. Within one base of it there is no much larger clone, and no base qualities were kept. The cohort was made up of 500 to 850 healthy bone marrow donors. Cohort members were all nominally healthy when sampled, although unrecorded immune exposures were likely present. The donor tested CMV seropositive, placing the donor among the 290 or so seropositive members of the cohort. Each donor provided a peripheral blood sample, and peripheral blood mononuclear cells were used for TCR beta sequencing. Genomic DNA was extracted from the blood cell samples with the Qiagen DNeasy Blood Extraction Kit.

The library was generated by the immunoSEQ multiplex PCR assay. A mixture of 60 forward primers for TCR Vbeta segments and 13 reverse primers for TCR Jbeta segments was used in the multiplex PCR. Amplification of the CDR3 region of rearranged TCR beta genes was performed with a multiplex PCR assay on genomic DNA. The Illumina HiSeq System was used to sequence the amplified TCR beta libraries as 87-base-pair reads. As for the authors' bioinformatics: In a later analysis, roughly 80 million unique TCR beta chains were counted across the approximately 620 repertoires, and about 9.9 million of these chains were shared by at least two donors. To remove PCR and sequencing errors, raw reads were error-corrected and collapsed into unique sequences using a nearest-neighbor algorithm that merged closely related sequences. V, D and J gene segments were assigned by aligning CDR3 sequences to IMGT reference sequences. For a sequence to be retained, a match of at least six nucleotides to both a V gene segment and a J gene segment was required. Rearrangements were classified as productive when the CDR3 lacked stop codons and remained in frame with V and J, and all other rearrangements were classified as non-productive. Following IMGT convention, CDR3 was defined as the stretch from the second conserved V-encoded cysteine to the conserved J-encoded phenylalanine. Sequences without an unambiguous match to a single V gene segment were excluded from the earlier analysis of a few hundred of the donors. In an earlier analysis of around 600 of the donors, V segments were called functional above 56.7% productive rearrangements and were called segregating when the between-donor standard deviation exceeded 5%. A statistical classification framework was developed to diagnose cytomegalovirus status using the catalog of TCR beta chain sequences. In a later analysis, V and J genes were assigned by comparing TCR nucleotide sequences against IMGT/GENE-DB human TR gene sequences. In a later analysis, CDR3 sequences and most-parsimonious VDJ recombination scenarios were assigned using the TCRdist pipeline. In a later analysis, every TCR beta chain was defined by the combination of its CDR3 amino acid sequence and its V-gene family, and reads without a unique V-gene family were dropped. A later analysis removed over 500 highly shared, low-generation-probability nucleotide sequences to deal with suspected cross-contamination and a sequencing artifact. For each public chain, a later analysis derived a clonal expansion index from normalized ranks of inferred template counts within each repertoire. A later analysis computed generation probabilities with a VDJ recombination model fitted to out-of-frame rearrangements, and checked the results against IGoR. In a later analysis, TCR-TCR, TCR-HLA and TCR-CMV co-occurrence was scored with hypergeometric tests, and a repertoire-size bias correction was applied to TCR pairs. In a later analysis, false discovery rates were estimated by permuting HLA or CMV assignments 20 times. In a later analysis, co-occurring TCRs were grouped with DBSCAN, and TCRdist sequence similarity was added when clustering was performed within HLA-allele-positive subsets. Repertoires with fewer than 30,000 or more than 120,000 public chains were left out of co-occurrence clustering, as were five repertoires with anomalous nucleotide sharing. TCRdb retrieved this table from immuneACCESS and kept in-frame rearrangements only. Not all clones are present; in checked studies, unresolved V genes account for under half, and no reason is known for the remainder. V and J calls and clone size are given by that table; D and trimming were obtained from the DNA. Present in this sample are about 210,000 clones, 75% to 85% of which were seen just once. Together, the top ten hold more than 0.35% of the sample.

Sequenced input: PBMCs. This TCR derives from a male donor in good health and CMV-seropositive. The rearrangement joined TRBV5-1 to TRBJ2-5; 7 nucleotides in the junction match TRBD2. DNA sequence: TGCGCCAGCAGCGTGGGACTATGGGGAGAGACCCAGTACTTC. This sequence encodes CASSVGLWGETQYF.